This is a list of T cell receptor beta chains from one sample in a study of T cell repertoires in cytomegalovirus infection. One entry per CDR3 protein results from TCRdb running MiXCR on the reads. The data hold about 460,000 distinct CDR3 sequences, with 10% to 12% observed a single time. Specimen: PBMCs. The receptors stem from a human donor in good health (CMV status not recorded). Some clones in this sample may be carry-over from other donors' samples. The CDR3 runs from the conserved cysteine through the conserved F or W. The D gene is left open where the match is weak. Only some rows state a clone size, as once, few, many or a class for expanded clones.

>-|TRBJ1-1|many|TRBV5-1
TGCGCCAGCACGGGGGAATCGGACACTGAAGCTTTCTTT
CASTGESDTEAFF
>TRBD1|TRBJ1-5|-|TRBV28
TGTGCCAGCAGTTTTGGCCCGGGACAGGGACATCAGCCCCAGCATTTT
CASSFGPGQGHQPQHF
>-|TRBJ1-2|many|TRBV7-9
TGTGCCAGCAGCTTAGTGCAGAACTATGGCTACACCTTC
CASSLVQNYGYTF
>TRBD1|TRBJ1-2|-|TRBV27
TGTGCCAGCAGCCCCCTGGACAGGGGGCTCAATGGCTACACCTTC
CASSPLDRGLNGYTF
>-|TRBJ1-2|many|TRBV5-4
TGTGCCAGCAGCTTCGGAGGATGGAGAATGGGGGGCTATGGCTACACCTTC
CASSFGGWRMGGYGYTF
>-|TRBJ1-1|-|TRBV12-3/TRBV12-4
TGTGCCAGCAGTTTGGTTACTTACACTGAAGCTTTCTTT
CASSLVTYTEAFF
>TRBD2|TRBJ2-1|few|TRBV6-5
TGTGCCAGCAGTTACGAAACTAGCGGGCCCTACAATGAGCAGTTCTTC
CASSYETSGPYNEQFF
>TRBD2|TRBJ2-1|-|TRBV7-8
TGTGCCGGCACCTTAGCGGGGGCGGGGGCTAATTTCTACAATGAGCAGTTCTTC
CAGTLAGAGANFYNEQFF
>-|TRBJ1-4|few|TRBV20-1
TGCAGTGCTAGATGGGGGTATAGTTTAAGCGAAAAACTGTTTTTT
CSARWGYSLSEKLFF
>-|TRBJ1-5|once|TRBV28
TGTGCCAGCAGTTTATGGGCAGGGGAAAGCAATCAGCCCCAGCATTTT
CASSLWAGESNQPQHF
>-|TRBJ1-6|many|TRBV6-6
TGTGCCAGCGATCCACCTCCGGGACGGAATAATTCACCCCTCCACTTT
CASDPPPGRNNSPLHF
>-|TRBJ1-5|few|TRBV19
TGTGCCAGCACCCTACAGGGCAATCAGCCCCAGCATTTT
CASTLQGNQPQHF
>TRBD1|TRBJ1-5|-|TRBV27
TGTGCCAGCAGTCCTTCGGACAGGGGCAATCAGCCCCAGCATTTT
CASSPSDRGNQPQHF
>-|TRBJ2-7|-|TRBV7-2
TGTGCCAGCAGCTTAGGGCTAACCTACTACGAGCAGTACTTC
CASSLGLTYYEQYF
>-|TRBJ2-1|many|TRBV6-1
TGTGCCAGCATGATAAGCGGTGCATACAATGAGCAGTTCTTC
CASMISGAYNEQFF
>-|TRBJ1-5|few|TRBV2
TGTGCCAGCAGTTCAGGGAGGGAGCCCCAGCATTTT
CASSSGREPQHF
>-|TRBJ2-5|many|TRBV19
TGTGCCAGTAGTATGGACGAGACCCAGTACTTC
CASSMDETQYF
>-|TRBJ2-2|few|TRBV7-6
TGTGCCAGCAGCTTAGACCAGATGGCGAACACCGGGGAGCTGTTTTTT
CASSLDQMANTGELFF
>TRBD1|TRBJ1-2|many|TRBV7-9
TGTGCCAGCAGCCTGATAGACAGGGGGGATAACTATGGCTACACCTTC
CASSLIDRGDNYGYTF
>TRBD2|TRBJ2-5|many|TRBV4-2
TGTGCCAGCAGCCGTGTGCTTAGCGGGGGCCAAGAGACCCAGTACTTC
CASSRVLSGGQETQYF
>TRBD2|TRBJ2-7|-|TRBV10-3
TGTGCCATCAGTGCGGGACTAGCTGGTCTCGAGCAGTACTTC
CAISAGLAGLEQYF
>-|TRBJ1-5|-|TRBV3-1
TGTGCCAGCAGCCATCCAGGGGTGACTCAGCCCCAGCATTTT
CASSHPGVTQPQHF
>TRBD1|TRBJ1-2|few|TRBV29-1
TGCAGCGTTGAAGGGACAGGGGACCCAAGATTCTATGGCTACACCTTC
CSVEGTGDPRFYGYTF
>TRBD2|TRBJ2-7|-|TRBV20-1
TGCAGTGCCGATACTAGCGGGGGGGCCGAGCAGTACTTC
CSADTSGGAEQYF
>-|TRBJ2-7|many|TRBV2
TGTGCCAGCAATGAACTAGACTACGAGCAGTACTTC
CASNELDYEQYF
>TRBD2|TRBJ2-1|few|TRBV5-1
TGCGCCAGCAGCTACAAGCGGGAGGGGTACAATGAGCAGTTCTTC
CASSYKREGYNEQFF
>TRBD1|TRBJ1-2|many|TRBV7-2
TGTGCCAGCAGGCCCGGCGGGACAGTGGTTTACGGCTACACCTTC
CASRPGGTVVYGYTF
>-|TRBJ1-2|many|TRBV29-1
TGCAGCGCTAGCGCCCCTACAGGAGCTAACTATGGCTACACCTTC
CSASAPTGANYGYTF
>-|TRBJ2-7|-|TRBV29-1
TGCAGCGTTGCCAGGTACGACTACGAGCAGTACTTC
CSVARYDYEQYF
>-|TRBJ2-5|many|TRBV15
TGTGCCACCAGCAGAGATCCAGGGGCCCAAGAGACCCAGTACTTC
CATSRDPGAQETQYF
>TRBD1|TRBJ2-1|many|TRBV5-5
TGTGCCAGCAAGGGGGCATCCTACAATGAGCAGTTCTTC
CASKGASYNEQFF
>-|TRBJ1-5|many|TRBV7-4
TGTGCCAGCAGCTTATCGGAGGGGGTTCGAGGTTGGCCCCAGCATTTT
CASSLSEGVRGWPQHF
>TRBD1|TRBJ1-5|many|TRBV7-2
TGTGCCAGCAGCTTAGAGGACAGGGTCGTTCCCCAGCATTTT
CASSLEDRVVPQHF
>TRBD1|TRBJ2-4|-|TRBV28
TGTGCCAGCAGTTCACAGGGGACGGGGCAAAACATTCAGTACTTC
CASSSQGTGQNIQYF
>TRBD2|TRBJ2-1|many|TRBV10-3
TGTGCCATCAGTGAGTCACTAGCGGGAGGTTCGGGTGAGCAGTTCTTC
CAISESLAGGSGEQFF
>TRBD1|TRBJ2-5|many|TRBV5-1
TGCGCCAGCAGTTTTCAGACAGGGGGAAACCAAGAGACCCAGTACTTC
CASSFQTGGNQETQYF
>-|TRBJ2-3|few|TRBV27
TGTGCCAGCAGTTTATTTGCGATATTGAGCACAGATACGCAGTATTTT
CASSLFAILSTDTQYF
>TRBD1|TRBJ2-7|few|TRBV5-1
TGCGCCAGCAGCTGGGACAGTGACTACGAGCAGTACTTC
CASSWDSDYEQYF
>-|TRBJ2-7|few|TRBV10-3
TGTGCCATCAGTGAGCGGGTCTCCTACGAGCAGTACTTC
CAISERVSYEQYF
>TRBD2|TRBJ2-2|few|TRBV20-1
TGCAGTGCTAGAGATTGGAGGACTAGCGGGAGAGGGGCACTCGGGGAGCTGTTTTTT
CSARDWRTSGRGALGELFF
>-|TRBJ2-7|-|TRBV11-2
TGTGTCAGCAGCTTAGATCTATACGGGAGAAGCTACGAGCAGTACTTC
CVSSLDLYGRSYEQYF
>-|TRBJ2-1|many|TRBV5-1
TGCGCCAGCAGCTCTCCCTATAGAGTCGGAGAGGGGATCTACAATGAGCAGTTCTTC
CASSSPYRVGEGIYNEQFF
>-|TRBJ2-5|many|TRBV11-3
TGTGCCAGCAGCTTAAGCACTGAAGGGACCCAGTACTTC
CASSLSTEGTQYF
>TRBD2|TRBJ2-2|-|TRBV29-1
TGCAGCGTTGAACCTTCGGGGGGCACCGGGGAGCTGTTTTTT
CSVEPSGGTGELFF
>-|TRBJ2-5|few|TRBV19
TGTGCCACCTCAAACGGCAGGGGAATGGAGACCCAGTACTTC
CATSNGRGMETQYF
>-|TRBJ1-2|many|TRBV7-6
TGTGCCAGCAGCTTAGCTCGGGACAAGACAAACTATGGCTACACCTTC
CASSLARDKTNYGYTF
>-|TRBJ1-4|-|TRBV6-1
TGTGCCAGCAGTGATCCCCCGGGGACCTATAATGAAAAACTGTTTTTT
CASSDPPGTYNEKLFF
>TRBD1|TRBJ1-4|-|TRBV5-1
TGCGCCAGCAGCTGGAGACAGGGCAAAGATGAAAAACTGTTTTTT
CASSWRQGKDEKLFF
>-|TRBJ2-5|many|TRBV28
TGTGCCAGCAGTTTATGGGAGCGTAGGCGGGAGACCCAGTACTTC
CASSLWERRRETQYF
>-|TRBJ2-1|many|TRBV11-2
TGTGCCAGCACCCTACAGAAAACCTACAATGAGCAGTTCTTC
CASTLQKTYNEQFF
>TRBD2|TRBJ2-7|many|TRBV7-6
TGTGCCAGCAGCTTAGATCCGGGACTAGCCTACGAGCAGTACTTC
CASSLDPGLAYEQYF
>TRBD2|TRBJ2-5|-|TRBV20-1
TGCAGTGCTAGAGACTTAAGCGGGGCCCGCGCGCGGGAGACCCAGTACTTC
CSARDLSGARARETQYF
>-|TRBJ1-1|many|TRBV20-1
TGCAGGGCAGGGGTTAGCGGGTTGAACACTGAAGCTTTCTTT
CRAGVSGLNTEAFF